This TCR beta chain was sequenced during a study of cytomegalovirus exposure and HLA in healthy donors (dated by TCRdb to the late 2010s). With respect to the entire study: An earlier analysis of 587 of the donors reported 276 Gb of sequence data and around 120 million unique TCR beta sequences obtained from around 170 million T cells. A later genetic analysis used genome-wide SNP genotypes for 398 of the 666 donors, treating that subset as a discovery cohort. A later analysis re-analyzed previously published TCR beta repertoires from several hundred donors and added high-resolution HLA genotyping to study TCR occurrence patterns. Donor age, sex, ethnicity and CMV serostatus were compiled alongside the repertoire data. Rather than drawing on any new phenotypic data, the later analysis identified candidate immune exposures from TCR beta sequences and the way those sequences occurred across donors. The study aimed to test whether cataloging public T cell receptors could reveal signatures of past pathogen exposure. In an earlier analysis of 587 of the donors, high-throughput TCR beta sequencing was used to judge whether each TCR beta V gene segment behaved as functional or pseudogenic. All discovery cohort repertoires had been generated using a single sequencing platform. Of the approximately 400 genotyped donors, over 70% fell in the genetic ancestry cluster associated with self-reported Caucasian donors. In addition to the first cohort of about 650 subjects, a separate validation cohort of under 150 different subjects was used. HLA typing included class I and class II loci at four-digit resolution. To predict cytomegalovirus infection status, the study combined high-throughput TCR immunosequencing, statistical association of individual TCRs with disease status, and machine learning. The T cell repertoires of about 700 subjects were profiled by immunosequencing and related to cytomegalovirus serostatus. Roughly 290 gigabases of sequencing data and approximately 92 million unique TCR sequences made up an early release that covered approximately 620 HLA-typed donors. Among over 350 genotyped donors of the cohort, an average of roughly 240,000 unique TCR beta nucleotide sequences were sequenced per donor, roughly 20% of them non-productive. Four to six DR-DQ haplotypes were handled as single units for association and clustering because linkage in the cohort was strong. Typing coverage differed by locus: A, B, C, DRB1 and DQB1 were typed in about 620-640 donors, DQA1 in about 500, DPA1 in 600 to 610, and DPB1 in 400 to 490. General study outcomes and caveats: Roughly uniform sequencing depth across donors was assumed in presence/absence analyses, although this assumption may not hold. The authors suggested that the approach could potentially be generalized to other disease states and immunological phenotypes. The only immune exposure information available for the cohort was CMV serostatus. The 87-base-pair reads could not distinguish some IMGT-functional V segments, including TRBV6-2 and TRBV6-3, so those segments were excluded. A later analysis found that HLA-associated TCR beta chains were more clonally expanded and had lower generation probabilities than equally common non-associated chains. An earlier analysis of several hundred of the donors showed that most TCR beta V segments appeared in productive rearrangements either about 87% or about 30% of the time, which broadly matched IMGT annotations. Linkage disequilibrium might explain the correlated functional status among segregating V segments, but an unknown experimental factor could not be excluded. The cohort was sequenced for TCR beta chains only, and without alpha or paired-chain data the features that could be detected were limited. The study gave a list of 150 to 200 TCR beta chains associated with cytomegalovirus. A few of the identified cytomegalovirus-associated TCR beta chains were confirmed in vitro to be specific for cytomegalovirus antigens. According to a later genetic analysis, donors in an Asian-associated ancestry cluster had fewer N-insertions in productive TCRs than the approximately 690-donor mean. Strong co-occurrence of HLA alleles, especially DR and DQ, made assigning TCR associations to individual alleles difficult. Because some donors lacked HLA typing at each locus, the association tests relied only on the typed subset. Across donors, most TCR sequences were observed very rarely, whereas some public TCRs were present in many individuals. According to a later analysis, most CMV-associated TCR beta chains appeared to be HLA-restricted, and the HLA associations seemed to be driven largely by CMV exposure. According to a later analysis, TCR association rates differed among HLA loci, with DRB1 alleles showing the most associated TCRs and HLA-C alleles showing the fewest. An association between a missense DCLRE1C variant and V-gene and J-gene trimming of TCR beta chains was found in a later genetic analysis and replicated in an independent cohort. A group of highly shared sequence variants was considered likely to be a technical artifact of the sequencing pipeline. According to a later analysis, parvovirus B19, influenza, CMV and Epstein-Barr virus appeared linked to several top co-occurrence clusters. A further reported finding was that TCR beta sequences accurately predicted the HLA-A and HLA-B alleles for most subjects in the first cohort. The earlier analysis of about 600 of the donors excluded 15 to 20 rarely observed V segments, including chromosome 9 orphons, because counts were too low. In a later analysis, 16,951 TCR beta sequences were associated with specific HLA alleles at a false discovery rate of 0.05. The classifier was reported to diagnose cytomegalovirus status with high specificity and sensitivity in both the original and validation cohorts.

As to this clone: Its binding antigen is unknown. Base quality data are lacking; no much larger clone is found one base away.

The cohort consisted of some 670 healthy bone marrow donors. At the time of sampling, every cohort member was nominally healthy, though immune exposures that went unrecorded were likely present. The donor was CMV seropositive and was included in the group of approximately 300 seropositive cohort members. A peripheral blood sample was collected from each donor, and TCR beta sequencing was performed on peripheral blood mononuclear cells. The Qiagen DNeasy Blood Extraction Kit was used to extract genomic DNA from the blood cell samples. V loses 2 bases of germline sequence and J loses 0 bases, and the interval between the two ends is 10 bases. The germline V gene (reference sequence) yields GTSNPN for CDR1 and SVGIG for CDR2. CDR3 length: 15 amino acids, cysteine to phenylalanine. Only the CDR3 portion is preserved as DNA: 45 bases, with reading frame beginning at the first base. The library came from the immunoSEQ multiplex PCR assay. For the multiplex PCR, a mixture combining 60 forward primers for TCR Vbeta segments and 13 reverse primers for TCR Jbeta segments was used. The CDR3 region of rearranged TCR beta genes was amplified from genomic DNA with a multiplex PCR assay. The amplified TCR beta libraries were sequenced on the Illumina HiSeq System as 87-base-pair reads. In the paper's pipeline: In a later analysis, tens of millions of unique TCR beta chains were counted across the approximately 670 repertoires, and around 10 million of these chains were shared by at least two donors. Raw reads were error-corrected and collapsed into unique sequences with a nearest-neighbor algorithm that merged closely related sequences to remove PCR and sequencing errors. Alignment of CDR3 sequences to IMGT reference sequences was used to assign V, D and J gene segments. Each retained sequence needed at least a six-nucleotide match to both a V gene segment and a J gene segment. A rearrangement was called productive if the CDR3 had no stop codons and remained in frame with V and J, and every other rearrangement was called non-productive. Following IMGT convention, CDR3 was defined as the stretch from the second conserved V-encoded cysteine up to the conserved J-encoded phenylalanine. The earlier analysis of about 530 of the donors excluded any sequence lacking an unambiguous match to a single V gene segment. An earlier analysis of several hundred of the donors called V segments functional above 56.7% productive rearrangements and segregating when the between-donor standard deviation exceeded 5%. A statistical classification framework was built to diagnose cytomegalovirus status from the catalog of TCR beta chain sequences. V and J gene assignment, in a later analysis, came from comparing TCR nucleotide sequences with IMGT/GENE-DB human TR gene sequences. In a later analysis, CDR3 sequences and most-parsimonious VDJ recombination scenarios were assigned using the TCRdist pipeline. In a later analysis, each TCR beta chain was defined by its CDR3 amino acid sequence together with its V-gene family, and reads without a unique V-gene family were excluded. As a way to deal with suspected cross-contamination and a sequencing artifact, a later analysis dropped 592 nucleotide sequences that were highly shared and had low generation probability. For each public chain, a later analysis derived a clonal expansion index from normalized ranks of inferred template counts within each repertoire. A later analysis computed generation probabilities with a VDJ recombination model fitted to out-of-frame rearrangements, and checked the results against IGoR. Hypergeometric tests were used in a later analysis to score TCR-TCR, TCR-HLA and TCR-CMV co-occurrence, with a repertoire-size bias correction applied to the TCR pairs. False discovery rates were estimated in a later analysis by permuting HLA or CMV assignments 20 times. In a later analysis, co-occurring TCRs were grouped with DBSCAN, and TCRdist sequence similarity was added when clustering was performed within HLA-allele-positive subsets. For co-occurrence clustering, repertoires with fewer than 30,000 or more than 120,000 public chains were excluded, along with roughly 5 repertoires with anomalous nucleotide sharing. Entries here come from immuneACCESS through TCRdb and include only in-frame sequences with V and J called. Some clones fail to appear in such tables; in the studies checked, an unresolved V gene covers under half of the shortfall, and the cause of the remainder is unknown. V and J calls and clone size come straight from that table; D and trimming were deduced from the DNA. For this sample there are 200,000 to 300,000 clones; 82% appear just once. In total, the top ten clones hold around 5.4% of the sample.

Recombination linked TRBV30 to TRBJ1-4; 6 matching bases give a weak D call of TRBD1. Sequencing was done on a sample of PBMCs. The receptor comes from a woman in her thirties or forties in good health and CMV-seropositive. The DNA sequence follows: TGTGCCTGGAGTCCCGGGACAACAACTAATGAAAAACTGTTTTTT. Its protein product is CAWSPGTTTNEKLFF.